These T cell receptor beta chains were read from a single sample in a study of blood T cells in healthy people across ages. MiXCR was run by TCRdb on the 5' RACE reads, yielding one entry per CDR3 protein. Found here are about 620,000 distinct CDR3 sequences, roughly 21% of them singletons; the top ten hold under 4%. Sequencing was performed on blood. Every receptor here comes from a man in his 70s in good health. CDR3s include the opening cysteine and the closing phenylalanine or tryptophan. A D gene is named only where the DNA matches it firmly. Some rows have no size entry. The others give once, few or many, or a class for an expanded clone.

j_call clone_size v_call d_call cdr3_aa cdr3_nt
TRBJ2-5 few TRBV3-1 - CASVSTGKVQETQYF TGTGCCAGCGTATCAACAGGGAAAGTCCAAGAGACCCAGTACTTC
TRBJ2-1 - TRBV7-2 TRBD2 CASSLDASGGAAYNEQFF TGTGCCAGCAGCTTAGATGCTAGCGGGGGGGCGGCCTACAATGAGCAGTTCTTC
TRBJ2-7 - TRBV28 TRBD1 CASTLGQAYEQYF TGTGCCAGCACCTTAGGACAGGCCTACGAGCAGTACTTC
TRBJ1-2 - TRBV29-1 - CSVDRYNYGYTF TGCAGCGTTGACCGTTACAACTATGGCTACACCTTC
TRBJ2-1 - TRBV25-1 TRBD2 CASSEAGDEQFF TGTGCCAGCAGTGAGGCGGGAGATGAGCAGTTCTTC
TRBJ2-7 few TRBV7-2 TRBD1 CASSLTGGDSYEQYF TGTGCCAGCAGCTTGACAGGGGGGGACTCCTACGAGCAGTACTTC
TRBJ2-7 few TRBV6-5 - CASSSTPGQTYEQYF TGTGCCAGCAGTTCCACGCCAGGACAGACGTACGAGCAGTACTTC
TRBJ2-3 many TRBV7-9 TRBD2 CASSLAGTSGSTDTQYF TGTGCCAGCAGCTTAGCCGGGACTAGCGGGAGCACAGATACGCAGTATTTT
TRBJ1-1 - TRBV10-3 TRBD1 CAISSRTGSGTEAFF TGTGCCATCAGTTCTAGGACAGGTTCGGGTACTGAAGCTTTCTTT
TRBJ2-2 - TRBV24-1 TRBD1 CATSETGTGFTGELFF TGTGCCACCAGTGAAACCGGGACAGGGTTTACCGGGGAGCTGTTTTTT
TRBJ1-1 few TRBV11-2 - CASSLRPSLTGQKNTEAFF TGTGCCAGCAGCTTAAGACCGTCGCTCACAGGACAGAAGAACACTGAAGCCTTCTTT
TRBJ1-4 few TRBV6-6 - CATLRGGAVEKLFF TGTGCCACCCTTAGGGGGGGGGCTGTTGAAAAACTGTTTTTT
TRBJ1-2 few TRBV4-1 TRBD1 CASSPLGTGNYGYTF TGCGCCAGCAGCCCGCTCGGGACAGGCAACTATGGCTACACCTTC
TRBJ2-1 - TRBV20-1 TRBD2 CSARDPSGRAAHEQCF TGCAGTGCTAGAGATCCCAGCGGGAGGGCCGCCCACGAGCAGTGCTTC
TRBJ2-5 - TRBV27 - CASSCNPEGFF TGTGCCAGCAGTTGCAACCCGGAGGGGTTCTTC
TRBJ2-5 - TRBV6-2/TRBV6-3 - CASSPTILASETQYF TGTGCCAGCAGCCCGACCATCCTAGCTTCGGAGACCCAGTACTTC
TRBJ2-5 many TRBV29-1 TRBD2 CSFSGSLETQYF TGCAGCTTTAGCGGGAGTTTAGAGACCCAGTACTTC
TRBJ1-2 - TRBV29-1 TRBD1 CSVELNDRGDGYTF TGCAGCGTTGAACTGAACGACAGGGGAGATGGCTACACCTTC
TRBJ2-5 few TRBV3-1 - CASSQTGRETQYF TGTGCCAGCAGCCAAACGGGCCGAGAGACCCAGTACTTC
TRBJ2-5 - TRBV28 - CASSVLREGEETQYF TGTGCCAGCAGTGTCCTAAGGGAGGGGGAAGAGACCCAGTACTTC
TRBJ1-6 - TRBV6-5 - CASSSSGRRNSPLHF TGTGCCAGCAGTTCCTCAGGGAGACGGAATTCACCCCTCCACTTT
TRBJ2-1 many TRBV7-8 TRBD2 CASRAVGGGPYNEQFF TGTGCCAGCAGAGCCGTGGGGGGAGGGCCCTACAATGAGCAGTTCTTC